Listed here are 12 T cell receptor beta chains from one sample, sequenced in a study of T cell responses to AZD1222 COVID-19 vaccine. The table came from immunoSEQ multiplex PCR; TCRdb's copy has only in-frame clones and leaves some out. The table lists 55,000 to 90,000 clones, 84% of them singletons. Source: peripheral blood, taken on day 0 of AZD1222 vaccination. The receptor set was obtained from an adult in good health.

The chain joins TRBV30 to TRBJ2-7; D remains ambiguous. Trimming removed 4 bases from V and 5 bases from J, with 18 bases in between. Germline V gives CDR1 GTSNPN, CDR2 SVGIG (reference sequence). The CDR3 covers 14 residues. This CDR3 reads CAWIIDCLKDEQYF. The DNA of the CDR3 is TGTGCCTGGATCATAGACTGCCTTAAGGACGAGCAGTACTTC.

The CDR3 DNA follows: TGTGCCAGCAGGACCCCAGGGGGCCTTCCCAATGAGCAGTTCTTC. Translation gives CASRTPGGLPNEQFF. The chain employs TRBV25-1 and TRBJ2-1, with TRBD1 matching 8 bases. Germline V gene data show CDR1 as MGHDK and CDR2 as SYGVNS. The CDR3 loop spans 15 amino acids. Losses at the gene ends were 6 bases for V and 6 bases for J; bases not matched to a gene: 10. Filled out from reference TRBV25-1 and TRBJ2-1, the complete variable domain reads EADIYQTPRYLVIGTGKKITLECSQTMGHDKMYWYQQDPGMELHLIHYSYGVNSTEKGDLSSESTVSRIRTEHFPLTLESARPSHTSQYLCASRTPGGLPNEQFFGPGTRLTVL.

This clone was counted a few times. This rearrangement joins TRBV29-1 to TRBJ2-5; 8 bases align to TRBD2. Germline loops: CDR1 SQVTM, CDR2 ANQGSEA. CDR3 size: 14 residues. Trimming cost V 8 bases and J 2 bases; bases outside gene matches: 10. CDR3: CSTKGVAGQETQYF. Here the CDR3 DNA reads TGCAGCACCAAAGGGGTAGCGGGGCAAGAGACCCAGTACTTC.

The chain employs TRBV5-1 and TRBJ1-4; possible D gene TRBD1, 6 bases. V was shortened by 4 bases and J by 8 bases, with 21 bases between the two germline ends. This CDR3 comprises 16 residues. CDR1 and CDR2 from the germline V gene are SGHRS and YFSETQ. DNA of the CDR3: TGCGCCAGCAGCGGCCAAACGACAGGCCCTAGGGAAAAACTGTTTTTT. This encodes CASSGQTTGPREKLFF.

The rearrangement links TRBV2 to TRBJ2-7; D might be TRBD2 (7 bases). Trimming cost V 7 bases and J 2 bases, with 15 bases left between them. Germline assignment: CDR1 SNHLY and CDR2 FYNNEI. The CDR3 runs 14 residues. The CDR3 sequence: CASTLRGGTYEQYF. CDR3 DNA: TGTGCCAGCACCTTAAGGGGGGGGACCTACGAGCAGTACTTC.

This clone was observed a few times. CDR3 residues: CATHGVEYGYTF. Here the CDR3 DNA reads TGTGCCACCCACGGGGTGGAGTATGGCTACACCTTC. The rearrangement uses TRBV28 and TRBJ1-2; unclear D gene. CDR1 is MDHEN and CDR2 is SYDVKM in the germline V gene. Trimming removed 10 bases from V and 5 bases from J, with 14 bases in between. The CDR3 has 12 amino acids.

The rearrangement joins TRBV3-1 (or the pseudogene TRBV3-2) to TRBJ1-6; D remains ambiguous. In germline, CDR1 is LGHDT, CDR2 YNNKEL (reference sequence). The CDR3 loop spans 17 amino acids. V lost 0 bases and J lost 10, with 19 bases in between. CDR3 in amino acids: CASSQDESKSGRSPLHF. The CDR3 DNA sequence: TGTGCCAGCAGCCAAGATGAATCCAAGAGTGGCAGATCACCCCTCCACTTT.

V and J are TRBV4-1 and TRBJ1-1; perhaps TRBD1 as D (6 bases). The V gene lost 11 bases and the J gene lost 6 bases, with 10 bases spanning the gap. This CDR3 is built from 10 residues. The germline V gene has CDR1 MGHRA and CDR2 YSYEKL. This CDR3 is CASRGSEAFF. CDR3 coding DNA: TGCGCCTCCAGGGGATCTGAAGCTTTCTTT.

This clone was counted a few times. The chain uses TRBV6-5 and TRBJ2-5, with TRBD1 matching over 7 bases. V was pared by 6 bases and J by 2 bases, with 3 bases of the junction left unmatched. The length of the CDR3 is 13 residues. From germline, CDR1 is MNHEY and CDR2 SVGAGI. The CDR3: CASRLGQQETQYF. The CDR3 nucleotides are TGTGCCAGCAGACTGGGACAGCAAGAGACCCAGTACTTC.

CDR3 sequence (DNA): TGTGCCAGCAGCACCCGTCGGCAGGCCCCCGAGCAGTACTTC. Protein sequence: CASSTRRQAPEQYF. The V call is TRBV7-8, the J call TRBJ2-7; D unclear. Deletions cut 5 bases from V and 6 bases from J, with 17 bases between. CDR3 length equals 14 residues. Germline V gives CDR1 SGHVS, CDR2 FQNEAQ.

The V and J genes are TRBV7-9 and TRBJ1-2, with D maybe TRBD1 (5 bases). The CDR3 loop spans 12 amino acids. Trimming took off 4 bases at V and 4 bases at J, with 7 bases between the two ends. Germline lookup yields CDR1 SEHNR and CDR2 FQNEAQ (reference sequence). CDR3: CASSSGAYGYTF. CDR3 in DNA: TGTGCCAGCAGCTCCGGGGCCTATGGCTACACCTTC.

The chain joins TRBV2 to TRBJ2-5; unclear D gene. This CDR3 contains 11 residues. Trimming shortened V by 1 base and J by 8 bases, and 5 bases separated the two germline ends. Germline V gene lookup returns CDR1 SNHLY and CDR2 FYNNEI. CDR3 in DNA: TGTGCCAGCAGTGAAGAGGGAACCCAGTACTTC. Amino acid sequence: CASSEEGTQYF. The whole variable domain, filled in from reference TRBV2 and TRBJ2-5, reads EPEVTQTPSHQVTQMGQEVILRCVPISNHLYFYWYRQILGQKVEFLVSFYNNEISEKSEIFDDQFSVERPDGSNFTLKIRSTKLEDSAMYFCASSEEGTQYFGPGTRLLVL.